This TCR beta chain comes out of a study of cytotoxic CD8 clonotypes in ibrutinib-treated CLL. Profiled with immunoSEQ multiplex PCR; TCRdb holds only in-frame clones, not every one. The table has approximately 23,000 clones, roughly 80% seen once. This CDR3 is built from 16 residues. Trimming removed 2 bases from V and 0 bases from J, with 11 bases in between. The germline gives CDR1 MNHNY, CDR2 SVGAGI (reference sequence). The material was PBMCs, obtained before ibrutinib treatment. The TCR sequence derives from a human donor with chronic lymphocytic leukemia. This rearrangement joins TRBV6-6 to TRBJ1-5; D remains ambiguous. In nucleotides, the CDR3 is TGTGCCAGCAGTTACAAGCCGACATATAGCAATCAGCCCCAGCATTTT. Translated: CASSYKPTYSNQPQHF.